A selection of T cell receptor beta chains follows, all from one sample in a study of human T cells and chemical hapten exposure. TCRdb itself ran the RACE reads through MiXCR, one entry per CDR3 protein. The sample has 80,000 to 95,000 distinct CDR3 sequences, approximately 10% seen once. This specimen consisted of whole blood, obtained in connection with sensitization to the hapten diphenylcyclopropenone (DPC). The receptors derive from a man younger than 35 with alopecia areata. Some clones in this sample may be carry-over from other donors' samples. Each CDR3 is given with its conserved first and last residue. D genes are given only for firm matches. Size values are once, few and many counts, or a class for expanded clones, and some rows have none.

>TRBV7-3|few|NA|TRBJ2-3
CATALGEQPDTQYF
TGTGCCACCGCTTTAGGTGAACAGCCAGATACGCAGTATTTT
>TRBV5-1|NA|TRBD1|TRBJ2-3
CASSLDEAGGFKDTQYF
TGCGCCAGCAGCTTGGATGAGGCAGGGGGCTTCAAAGATACGCAGTATTTT
>TRBV7-3|many|NA|TRBJ1-1
CASSYEPNTEAFF
TGTGCCAGCAGCTACGAGCCGAACACTGAAGCTTTCTTT
>TRBV7-3|many|NA|TRBJ1-6
CASSSRGAFNSPLHF
TGTGCCAGCAGCAGCCGAGGGGCCTTTAATTCACCCCTCCACTTT
>TRBV11-2|NA|NA|TRBJ2-1
CASSRDRGEQFF
TGTGCCAGCAGCCGGGATAGGGGTGAGCAGTTCTTC
>TRBV7-3|many|TRBD1|TRBJ2-1
CASSLGTGLNEQFF
TGTGCCAGCAGCCTTGGGACAGGGCTTAATGAGCAGTTCTTC
>TRBV24-1|NA|NA|TRBJ2-3
CAIGRVIPDTQYF
TGTGCCATCGGCAGGGTGATTCCAGATACGCAGTATTTT
>TRBV4-3|few|TRBD1|TRBJ1-2
CASSQEFAGTGPNYGYTF
TGCGCCAGCAGCCAAGAGTTTGCCGGGACAGGGCCCAACTATGGCTACACCTTC
>TRBV11-2|few|TRBD2|TRBJ2-5
CASSLDPSGEETQYF
TGTGCCAGCAGCTTAGATCCTAGCGGGGAAGAGACCCAGTACTTC
>TRBV28|many|TRBD1|TRBJ2-3
CASSLPGTGTDTQYF
TGTGCCAGCAGTTTGCCAGGGACAGGGACGGATACGCAGTATTTT
>TRBV7-9|few|NA|TRBJ1-2
CASSLAAGGYYGYTF
TGTGCCAGCAGCTTAGCCGCGGGGGGTTACTATGGCTACACCTTC
>TRBV7-6|NA|NA|TRBJ2-5
CATKGPPQGTQYF
TGTGCCACCAAGGGGCCTCCTCAGGGGACCCAGTACTTC
>TRBV21-1|NA|NA|TRBJ2-2
CASSFLLTSGDRDSNTGELFF
TGTGCCAGCAGCTTCCTCCTGACTAGCGGGGATAGAGATTCGAACACCGGGGAGCTGTTTTTT
>TRBV25-1|NA|NA|TRBJ2-7
CASRCAGAVYEQYF
TGTGCCAGCAGATGTGCGGGGGCTGTATACGAGCAGTACTTC
>TRBV9|many|NA|TRBJ1-6
CASSVSTSGNSPLHF
TGTGCCAGCAGCGTTTCGACCTCTGGGAATTCACCCCTCCACTTT
>TRBV18|many|NA|TRBJ1-6
CASSPPEDNSPLHF
TGTGCCAGCTCACCACCGGAGGATAATTCACCCCTCCACTTT
>TRBV4-3|few|NA|TRBJ2-3
CASSRTSWGTDTQYF
TGCGCCAGCAGCCGTACTAGCTGGGGCACAGATACGCAGTATTTT
>TRBV16|NA|NA|TRBJ1-5
CASSQSRGSRGNQPQHF
TGTGCCAGCAGCCAATCGAGAGGCAGCAGGGGCAATCAGCCCCAGCATTTT
>TRBV7-8|NA|NA|TRBJ2-5
CASSLGRWAGETQYF
TGTGCCAGCAGCTTAGGCCGATGGGCAGGAGAGACCCAGTACTTC
>TRBV4-2|NA|TRBD1|TRBJ2-2
CASSRSRQGAGELFF
TGTGCCAGCAGCCGAAGTCGGCAGGGGGCCGGGGAGCTGTTTTTT
>TRBV7-3|many|TRBD1|TRBJ1-1
CASRNTGGGTEAFF
TGTGCCAGCAGAAATACAGGGGGAGGCACTGAAGCTTTCTTT
>TRBV5-4|NA|TRBD1|TRBJ2-7
CASSRAGGQEFYEQYF
TGTGCCAGCAGTCGGGCCGGGGGACAGGAGTTCTACGAGCAGTACTTC